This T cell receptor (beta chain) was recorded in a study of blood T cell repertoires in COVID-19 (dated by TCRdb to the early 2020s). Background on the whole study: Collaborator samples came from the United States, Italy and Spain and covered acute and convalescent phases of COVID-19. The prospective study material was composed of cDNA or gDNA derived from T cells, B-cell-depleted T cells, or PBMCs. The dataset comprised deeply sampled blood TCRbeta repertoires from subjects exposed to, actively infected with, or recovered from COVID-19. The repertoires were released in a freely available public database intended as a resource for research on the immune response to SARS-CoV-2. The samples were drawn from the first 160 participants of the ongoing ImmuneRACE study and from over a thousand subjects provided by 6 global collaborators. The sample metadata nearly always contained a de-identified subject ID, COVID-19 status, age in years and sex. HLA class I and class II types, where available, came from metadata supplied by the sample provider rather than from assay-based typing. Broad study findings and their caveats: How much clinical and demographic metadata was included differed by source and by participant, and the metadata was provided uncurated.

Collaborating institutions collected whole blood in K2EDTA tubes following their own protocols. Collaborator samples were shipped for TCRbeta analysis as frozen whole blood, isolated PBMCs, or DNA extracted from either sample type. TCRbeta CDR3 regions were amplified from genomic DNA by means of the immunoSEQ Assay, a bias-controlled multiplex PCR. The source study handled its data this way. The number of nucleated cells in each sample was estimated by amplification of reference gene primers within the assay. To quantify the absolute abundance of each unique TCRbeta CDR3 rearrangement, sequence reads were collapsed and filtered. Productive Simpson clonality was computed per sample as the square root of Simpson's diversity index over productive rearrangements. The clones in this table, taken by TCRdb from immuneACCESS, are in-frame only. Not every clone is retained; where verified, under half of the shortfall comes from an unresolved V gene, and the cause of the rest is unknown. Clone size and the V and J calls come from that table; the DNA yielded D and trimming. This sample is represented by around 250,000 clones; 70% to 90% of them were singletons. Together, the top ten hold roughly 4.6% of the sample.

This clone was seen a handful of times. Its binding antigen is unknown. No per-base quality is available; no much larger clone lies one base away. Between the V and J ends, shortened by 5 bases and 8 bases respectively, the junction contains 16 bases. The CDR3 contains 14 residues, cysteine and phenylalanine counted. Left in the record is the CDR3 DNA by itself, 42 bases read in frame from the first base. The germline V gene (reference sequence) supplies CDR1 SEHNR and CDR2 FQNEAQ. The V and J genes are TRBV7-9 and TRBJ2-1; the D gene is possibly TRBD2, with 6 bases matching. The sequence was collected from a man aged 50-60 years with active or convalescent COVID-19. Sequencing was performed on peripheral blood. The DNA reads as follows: TGTGCCAGCAGCCCGCGGGATCCGGGTGATGAGCAGTTCTTC. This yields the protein CASSPRDPGDEQFF.